Listed here are 20 T cell receptor beta chains from one sample, sequenced in a study of blood T cell repertoires in COVID-19 (dated by TCRdb to 2018 to 2021). The library came from the immunoSEQ multiplex PCR assay. In TCRdb, the immuneACCESS table is reduced to in-frame sequences with V and J assigned. These tables do not hold every clone; where another copy was compared, an unresolved V gene accounts for under half, and the others remain unexplained. The sample includes over 200,000 clones, with about 73% observed a single time. The ten largest account for about 3.1% of the sample. Material: peripheral blood. The receptor source for this set is a woman of 80 years or more with acute or convalescent COVID-19.

This chain uses TRBV5-1 with TRBJ1-2; D gene ambiguous. The CDR3 consists of 15 residues. V gave up 3 bases and J gave up 2 bases, with 14 bases separating them. Germline V gene lookup returns CDR1 SGHRS and CDR2 YFSETQ. Here the CDR3 DNA reads TGCGCCAGCAGCTCAGACTCGGGTCCCAACTATGGCTACACCTTC. This codes for CASSSDSGPNYGYTF.

CDR3 DNA: TGCGCCAGCTCCCGGGACAGGGGGAATTACGAGCAGTACTTC. Its translation is CASSRDRGNYEQYF. V gene TRBV5-1 combines with J gene TRBJ2-7, with 11 bases identical to TRBD1. Trimming took 7 bases from V and 4 from J; bases not matched to a gene: 7. Germline V gene data show CDR1 as SGHRS and CDR2 as YFSETQ. The CDR3 loop spans 14 amino acids.

V and J are TRBV30 and TRBJ2-1; 8 bases are shared with TRBD2. The V and J ends lost 4 bases and 12 bases, in that order; junction bases with no gene match: 8. The germline gives CDR1 GTSNPN, CDR2 SVGIG (reference sequence). This CDR3 region has 12 residues. The DNA of the CDR3 is TGTGCCTGGACCCTTACTAGCGGTGGGCAGTTCTTC. This gives the protein CAWTLTSGGQFF.

The V call is TRBV5-1, the J call TRBJ1-2, with a tentative D call TRBD1 (6 bases). This CDR3 has 15 amino acids. The V gene lost 4 bases and the J gene lost 4 bases, with 17 bases spanning the gap. Germline V gene data show CDR1 as SGHRS and CDR2 as YFSETQ. CDR3 amino acids: CASSPGTSALYGYTF. CDR3 nucleotide sequence: TGCGCCAGCAGCCCCGGGACATCCGCACTCTATGGCTACACCTTC.

The genes are TRBV2 and TRBJ2-4, with 7 positions matching TRBD1. Germline CDR1 and CDR2: SNHLY and FYNNEI. V lost 7 bases and J lost 1; bases outside the gene matches: 10. The CDR3 loop spans 16 amino acids. In DNA, the CDR3 is TGTGCCAGCAAGGGACAGAAGGAGTTCGCCAAAAACATTCAGTACTTC. The encoded protein is CASKGQKEFAKNIQYF.

The V gene is TRBV20-1, the J gene TRBJ2-2; tentative D call: TRBD1 (5 bases). The CDR3 consists of 14 residues. The germline V and J ends were trimmed by 4 bases and 0 bases, with 9 bases remaining between them. Per germline, CDR1 DFQATT and CDR2 SNEGSKA (reference sequence). The chain's CDR3 is CSATDSANTGELFF. The CDR3 region has the DNA TGCAGTGCTACTGACAGCGCGAACACCGGGGAGCTGTTTTTT.

The chain recombines TRBV19 with TRBJ2-1, with 7 bases fitting TRBD1. After removal of 6 bases from V and 5 bases from J, the junction contained 4 bases not matched to a gene. The CDR3 runs to 13 residues. CDR1 and CDR2 from the germline V gene are LNHDA and SQIVND (reference sequence). The CDR3 loop is CASRTGAHNEQFF. The DNA of the CDR3 is TGTGCCAGTAGAACAGGGGCCCACAATGAGCAGTTCTTC. The whole variable domain, remainder taken from reference TRBV19 and TRBJ2-1, is DGGITQSPKYLFRKEGQNVTLSCEQNLNHDAMYWYRQDPGQGLRLIYYSQIVNDFQKGDIAEGYSVSREKKESFPLTVTSAQKNPTAFYLCASRTGAHNEQFFGPGTRLTVL.

In the case of this clone: This clone may be a read error of a much larger clone one base away. The identical CDR3 is also encoded by other nucleotide sequences in the sample. The chain couples TRBV18 to TRBJ2-3, with no clear D. Per the germline V gene, CDR1 is KGHSH and CDR2 is LQKENI. V was cut by 3 bases and J by 0 bases, with 4 bases left in between. The CDR3 consists of 13 residues. CDR3 coding DNA: TGTGCCAGCTCACCGTCTAGCACAGATACGCAGTATTTT. It encodes CASSPSSTDTQYF.

The chain combines TRBV6-1 with TRBJ1-5, with 8 nucleotides matching TRBD1. Per germline, CDR1 MNHNS and CDR2 SASEGT. The CDR3 is 16 amino acids. The junction had 9 bases not matched to a gene; V was cut back by 4 bases and J by 4 bases. CDR3 in amino acids: CASSAPGQGVNQPQHF. The CDR3 DNA reads as TGTGCCAGCAGTGCGCCCGGACAGGGCGTTAATCAGCCCCAGCATTTT.

The chain employs TRBV6-4 and TRBJ1-2, with 9 bases that match TRBD1. There are 13 residues in the CDR3. V lost 5 bases, J lost 7 bases, and 5 bases stayed unmatched. Germline lookup yields CDR1 MRHNA and CDR2 SNTAGT. This CDR3 is CASSPDRGSGYTF. For the CDR3, the DNA is TGTGCCAGCAGTCCGGACAGGGGAAGTGGCTACACCTTC.

The J gene is TRBJ2-7, the V gene TRBV7-2; no clear D. Trimming cost V 5 bases and J 4 bases, with 9 bases left between them. CDR1 and CDR2 from the germline V gene are SGHTA and FQGNSA. This CDR3 region has 12 residues. The CDR3 sequence: CASSQRAYEQYF. The CDR3 region has the DNA TGTGCCAGCAGCCAGCGTGCATACGAGCAGTACTTC. Full variable domain (outside the CDR3, taken from reference TRBV7-2 and TRBJ2-7): GAGVSQSPSNKVTEKGKDVELRCDPISGHTALYWYRQSLGQGLEFLIYFQGNSAPDKSGLPSDRFSAERTGGSVSTLTIQRTQQEDSAVYLCASSQRAYEQYFGPGTRLTVT.

The chain joins TRBV3-1 (or the pseudogene TRBV3-2) to TRBJ1-1, with a tentative D call TRBD1 (5 bases). Germline V lookup: CDR1 LGHDT, CDR2 YNNKEL (reference sequence). The length of the CDR3 is 15 residues. Trimming left V 2 bases short and J 4 bases short, with 14 bases between. The DNA of the CDR3 is TGTGCCAGCAGCCAATTTGGGGCTTTGGGCACTGAAGCTTTCTTT. Translated, it gives CASSQFGALGTEAFF.

The V and J genes are TRBV2 and TRBJ2-2; the D is unclear. This CDR3 region has 14 residues. CDR1 is SNHLY, CDR2 FYNNEI, per germline. V lost 5 bases and J 4 bases, leaving 11 bases between the germline ends. CDR3 region: CASSQDVVTGELFF. CDR3 DNA sequence: TGTGCCAGCAGTCAAGACGTAGTCACCGGGGAGCTGTTTTTT. Variable domain in full (rest from reference TRBV2 and TRBJ2-2): EPEVTQTPSHQVTQMGQEVILRCVPISNHLYFYWYRQILGQKVEFLVSFYNNEISEKSEIFDDQFSVERPDGSNFTLKIRSTKLEDSAMYFCASSQDVVTGELFFGEGSRLTVL.

This chain joins TRBV7-9 and TRBJ2-7, with unresolved D. This CDR3 has 15 amino acids. V was cut by 3 bases and J by 2 bases, with 14 bases left in between. The germline V gene has CDR1 SEHNR and CDR2 FQNEAQ (reference sequence). CDR3 sequence: CASSLRGEAAYEQYF. In nucleotides, the CDR3 is TGTGCCAGCAGCTTGCGTGGAGAGGCCGCCTACGAGCAGTACTTC.

The CDR3 is CASRTGEAGELFF. The CDR3 region has the DNA TGCGCCAGCCGGACAGGGGAGGCCGGGGAGCTGTTTTTT. The chain couples TRBV5-1 to TRBJ2-2, with TRBD1 matching over 9 bases. CDR3 length: 13 amino acids. Germline loops: CDR1 SGHRS, CDR2 YFSETQ. The V segment lost 7 bases and the J segment 6 bases; nucleotides outside the gene matches: 4.

The V call is TRBV19, the J call TRBJ2-2; D not certain. The CDR3 runs 15 residues. Per germline, CDR1 LNHDA and CDR2 SQIVND (reference sequence). With 5 bases removed from V and 9 bases from J, the gap between germline ends came to 19 bases. CDR3 sequence: CASSPSVNWARELFF. The DNA of the CDR3 is TGTGCCAGTAGTCCCTCGGTCAACTGGGCCAGGGAGCTGTTTTTT.

The gene calls are TRBV6-5 and TRBJ1-1, with 7 bases identical to TRBD1. The junction had 5 bases not matched to a gene; V was cut back by 2 bases and J by 2 bases. The CDR3 runs 15 residues. CDR1 MNHEY and CDR2 SVGAGI come from the germline V gene. The CDR3 nucleotides read TGTGCCAGCAGTTACACATACAGGGGAAACACTGAAGCTTTCTTT. The encoded protein is CASSYTYRGNTEAFF.

The chain combines TRBV6-6 with TRBJ1-4; maybe TRBD1 (6 bases). The CDR3 extends over 16 amino acids. V was pared by 4 bases and J by 4 bases, with 16 bases between. The germline gives CDR1 MNHNY, CDR2 SVGAGI (reference sequence). The CDR3 sequence is CASSFTSGAGNEKLFF. The CDR3 bases are TGTGCCAGCAGTTTCACGTCAGGGGCGGGTAATGAAAAACTGTTTTTT.

The chain has TRBV10-3 and TRBJ2-2; D uncertain. Germline V gene data show CDR1 as ENHRY and CDR2 as SYGVKD. This CDR3 comprises 15 residues. Deletions cut 5 bases from V and 4 bases from J, with 14 bases between. The CDR3 is CAISQVVASTGELFF. CDR3 nucleotides: TGTGCCATCAGTCAAGTCGTCGCTAGCACCGGGGAGCTGTTTTTT.

This clone turned up a few times. The chain links TRBV18 to TRBJ2-5; possible D gene TRBD2, 6 bases. The CDR3 has 16 amino acids. The V end lost 6 bases, the J end lost 0 bases, and 17 bases lay between the germline ends. Germline V gives CDR1 KGHSH, CDR2 LQKENI. The chain's CDR3 is CASSPSGGANQETQYF. Here the CDR3 DNA reads TGTGCCAGCTCGCCGAGTGGCGGGGCTAACCAAGAGACCCAGTACTTC.